These 17 T cell receptor beta chains were sequenced from one sample in a study of cytomegalovirus exposure and HLA in healthy donors. PCR amplification relied on 60 Vbeta primers (plus 13 Jbeta primers). Generated by immunoSEQ multiplex PCR, the TCRdb table keeps only in-frame clones and is missing some. This sample has more than 95,000 clones, with roughly a tenth found just once. Sequencing input: PBMCs. Every receptor here comes from a woman under 30 in good health and CMV-seropositive.

This clone was detected a few times. The gene calls are TRBV2 and TRBJ1-1; 7 positions agree with TRBD1. The CDR3 runs to 12 residues. V dropped 4 bases and J dropped 4; count of bases not matched to a gene: 0. Germline V CDR1 and CDR2: SNHLY, FYNNEI. The CDR3, as DNA: TGTGCCAGCAGTGCAGGGGGCACTGAAGCTTTCTTT. Encoded protein: CASSAGGTEAFF.

This rearrangement joins TRBV7-8 to TRBJ1-2; tentatively, D is TRBD1 (6 bases). This CDR3 has 15 residues. Germline CDR1 reads SGHVS; CDR2 reads FQNEAQ. V lost 1 base and J lost 4, with 13 bases in between. CDR3: CASSLDGQTPYGYTF. The CDR3 DNA is TGTGCCAGCAGCTTAGACGGACAGACCCCCTATGGCTACACCTTC.

DNA for the CDR3: TGTGCCAGCAGCCCCGTTCGGGACTACGAGCAGTACTTC. Its protein is CASSPVRDYEQYF. This chain links TRBV28 with TRBJ2-7; possibly TRBD2 for D (5 bases). There are 13 residues in the CDR3. V was pared by 6 bases and J by 3 bases, with 12 bases between. Germline V CDR1 and CDR2: MDHEN, SYDVKM.

The chain recombines TRBV5-1 with TRBJ2-5; the D gene is possibly TRBD2 (6 bases). The V gene's germline CDR1 is SGHRS and CDR2 YFSETQ. Trimming removed 4 bases at V and 2 bases at J, with 21 bases between. The CDR3 has 17 amino acids. The CDR3 sequence is CASSQAASRRGQETQYF. The DNA of the CDR3 is TGCGCCAGCAGCCAGGCGGCGAGTCGGAGGGGACAAGAGACCCAGTACTTC.

V is TRBV27 and J is TRBJ2-3; maybe TRBD2 (5 bases). The CDR3 consists of 14 residues. Germline V CDR1 and CDR2: MNHEY, SMNVEV (reference sequence). Trimming cost V 4 bases and J 0 bases, with 8 bases left between them. The CDR3 bases are TGTGCCAGCAGTTGGGAGAGTAGCACAGATACGCAGTATTTT. Residues: CASSWESSTDTQYF.

The genes are TRBV5-1 and TRBJ1-5; possible D gene TRBD1, 5 bases. Looked up from germline, CDR1 is SGHRS and CDR2 is YFSETQ. The germline V and J ends were trimmed by 0 bases and 0 bases, with 7 bases remaining between them. The CDR3 has 15 residues. The CDR3 DNA reads TGCGCCAGCAGCTTGGAGGGGTTTAGCAATCAGCCCCAGCATTTT. Encoded protein: CASSLEGFSNQPQHF.

Worth noting for this clone: The same CDR3 arises from other DNA sequences in this sample as well. The rearrangement joins TRBV7-6 to TRBJ1-1; unclear D gene. Germline-derived CDR1 and CDR2 are SGHVS and FNYEAQ. The CDR3 contains 12 residues. Trimming cost V 5 bases and J 6 bases, with 10 bases left between them. The chain's CDR3 is CASSPGTPEAFF. The CDR3 DNA reads as TGTGCCAGCAGCCCCGGTACCCCTGAAGCTTTCTTT.

This clone was seen only a few times. The V gene is TRBV30, the J gene TRBJ1-3; no clear D gene. V lost 0 bases and J lost 5, with 8 bases in between. This CDR3 has 13 amino acids. Germline V CDR1 and CDR2: GTSNPN, SVGIG (reference sequence). CDR3 bases: TGTGCCTGGAGTGTGGGCCCCAGAAACACCATATATTTT. Translating it yields CAWSVGPRNTIYF.

This clone was seen a handful of times. The V call is TRBV6-1, the J call TRBJ2-3; TRBD2 agrees at 8 bases. This CDR3 comprises 16 residues. V trimming: 0 bases; J trimming: 6 bases; junction bases outside the gene matches: 8. Germline V gene lookup returns CDR1 MNHNS and CDR2 SASEGT. The CDR3 spells CASSEARSGSGDTQYF. The CDR3 DNA reads as TGTGCCAGCAGTGAAGCTCGAAGCGGGAGTGGGGATACGCAGTATTTT.

The table lists this clone with a few counts. The rearrangement links TRBV5-1 to TRBJ2-3, with unresolved D. There are 14 residues in the CDR3. V gave up 4 bases and J gave up 0 bases, with 9 bases separating them. Per germline, CDR1 SGHRS and CDR2 YFSETQ. The CDR3 DNA sequence: TGCGCCAGCAGCCTCCAGTCTAGCACAGATACGCAGTATTTT. Protein: CASSLQSSTDTQYF.

The J gene is TRBJ2-7, the V gene TRBV2, with 8 bases fitting TRBD1. Germline V gene lookup returns CDR1 SNHLY and CDR2 FYNNEI. V gave up 9 bases and J gave up 2 bases; unmatched junction bases: 9. The CDR3 covers 14 residues. The CDR3 loop is CARIPWDRTYEQYF. In DNA, the CDR3 is TGTGCCAGGATCCCCTGGGACAGGACCTACGAGCAGTACTTC. Combining the CDR3 with reference TRBV2 and TRBJ2-7 gives the whole variable domain EPEVTQTPSHQVTQMGQEVILRCVPISNHLYFYWYRQILGQKVEFLVSFYNNEISEKSEIFDDQFSVERPDGSNFTLKIRSTKLEDSAMYFCARIPWDRTYEQYFGPGTRLTVT.

The chain couples TRBV2 to TRBJ2-5, with 13 bases fitting TRBD2. The trim removed 8 bases at V and 1 base at J, leaving 1 base unmatched. This CDR3 has 14 amino acids. Germline CDR1 and CDR2: SNHLY and FYNNEI. This CDR3 is CASGTSGVQETQYF. The CDR3 coding sequence is TGTGCCAGCGGGACTAGCGGGGTCCAAGAGACCCAGTACTTC.

The chain couples TRBV19 to TRBJ1-2; 7 bases line up with TRBD1. CDR3 length equals 14 residues. Germline CDR1 reads LNHDA; CDR2 reads SQIVND (reference sequence). J gave up 2 bases and V 5 bases, and 5 bases lay outside the gene matches. The CDR3 reads CASSQQGFNYGYTF. The CDR3, as DNA: TGTGCCAGTAGTCAACAGGGGTTCAACTATGGCTACACCTTC.

The CDR3 reads CASSFTPPSGREQYF. CDR3 in DNA: TGTGCCAGCAGTTTTACCCCTCCTTCAGGGCGTGAGCAGTACTTC. J is TRBJ2-7 and V is TRBV27; tentative D call: TRBD1 (5 bases). The CDR3 is made up of 15 amino acids. From germline, CDR1 is MNHEY and CDR2 SMNVEV (reference sequence). Deletions cut 3 bases from V and 7 bases from J, with 19 bases between.

This chain uses TRBV5-6 with TRBJ1-2, with TRBD1 matching 8 bases. The germline CDR1 and CDR2 sequences are SGHDT and YYEEEE. V lost 4 bases to trimming and J lost 4 bases; unmatched junction nucleotides: 9. The CDR3 length is 15 residues. The CDR3 DNA sequence: TGTGCCAGCAGCATTTTAGGGACAGGAGGCTATGGCTACACCTTC. This translates into CASSILGTGGYGYTF.

V usage is TRBV2 and J usage is TRBJ1-1; TRBD1 agrees at 10 bases. The J segment lost 8 bases and the V segment lost 3 bases, leaving 12 bases of the junction unmatched. This CDR3 contains 16 residues. Germline values: CDR1 SNHLY, CDR2 FYNNEI. CDR3 sequence: CASSEYPSGTGVEAFF. CDR3 coding DNA: TGTGCCAGCAGTGAGTATCCCTCCGGGACAGGGGTAGAAGCTTTCTTT.

This clone was detected a few times. The rearrangement links TRBV29-1 to TRBJ2-5, with D perhaps matching TRBD2 (5 bases). CDR1 SQVTM and CDR2 ANQGSEA come from the germline V gene. V lost 7 bases and J 4 bases, leaving 10 bases between the germline ends. The CDR3 sequence is 11 residues long. The CDR3 nucleotides are TGCAGCGGCCGCGAGGGAGAGACCCAGTACTTC. It translates to CSGREGETQYF.